The following is a TCR beta chain sequence with its context. Produced via immunoSEQ multiplex PCR; TCRdb's table is partial and in-frame only. Here the sample spans around 230,000 clones, about 94% being singletons. This entry belongs to a study of control samples from healthy donors and cancer patients. This clonotype originated in a man aged 50-59 years in good health. What was sequenced was blood.

The DNA of the CDR3 is TGTGCCAGCAGCCTCCTGCAGGGAATGTACAATGAGCAGTTCTTC. Amino acids: CASSLLQGMYNEQFF. The chain carries TRBV14 and TRBJ2-1, with a possible D match to TRBD1 (5 bases). CDR1 and CDR2 (germline): SGHDN, FVKESK. The CDR3 totals 15 residues. V was trimmed by 4 bases and J by 4 bases, leaving 14 bases between them.